These 22 T cell receptor beta chains originate from one sample sequenced in a study of T cells after yellow fever vaccination. TCRdb re-derived calls from the 5' RACE reads in MiXCR, one entry per CDR3 protein. This table has 500,000 to 700,000 distinct CDR3 sequences, roughly 19% appearing once. The specimen comprised PBMCs, sampled 15 days after the yellow fever booster vaccination. All receptors derive from a man aged 30-40 years who received the YFV17D yellow fever vaccine.

A few counts support this clonotype. V is TRBV5-6 and J is TRBJ2-2, with 10 bases identical to TRBD1. CDR3 length equals 16 residues. The J segment lost 6 bases and the V segment lost 0 bases, leaving 5 bases of the junction unmatched. CDR1 is SGHDT and CDR2 is YYEEEE in the germline V gene. The chain's CDR3 is CASSLAGTGVAGELFF. Written as DNA, the CDR3 is TGTGCCAGCAGCTTGGCCGGGACAGGGGTGGCCGGGGAGCTGTTTTTT.

This clonotype came up once. V is TRBV6-1 and J is TRBJ2-7; possible D gene TRBD2, 6 bases. V shed 5 bases and J shed 4 bases, with 18 bases lying between them. The CDR3 is 15 amino acids. CDR1 and CDR2 (germline): MNHNS, SASEGT. In DNA form, the CDR3 reads TGTGCCAGCAGTCGGACTCCGGGACTCTTATACGAGCAGTACTTC. Protein product: CASSRTPGLLYEQYF.

This rearrangement joins TRBV20-1 to TRBJ2-1, with D possibly matching TRBD2 (5 bases). V was clipped by 7 bases and J by 8 bases, with 18 bases between them. This CDR3 has 13 amino acids. Germline CDR1 is DFQATT and CDR2 is SNEGSKA (reference sequence). The CDR3 bases are TGCAGTGGGACGGCGTGGGAGAGGGATGAGCAGTTCTTC. This codes for CSGTAWERDEQFF.

The chain links TRBV5-8 to TRBJ2-7, with TRBD1 matching over 8 bases. J gave up 5 bases and V 4 bases, and 2 bases lay outside the gene matches. The germline V gene encodes CDR1 SGHTS and CDR2 YDEGEE. This CDR3 spans 12 amino acids. CDR3 DNA: TGTGCCAGCAGCCGGACAGGGCACGAGCAGTACTTC. Encoded protein: CASSRTGHEQYF.

The CDR3 sequence: CASSYGTGISSYNEQFF. DNA of the CDR3: TGTGCCAGCAGTTACGGGACGGGTATCAGCTCCTACAATGAGCAGTTCTTC. The rearrangement uses TRBV6-5 and TRBJ2-1; the D gene could be TRBD1 or TRBD2 (5 bases each). This CDR3 spans 17 amino acids. Trimming stripped 2 bases from V and 0 bases from J, with 14 bases between. The V gene's germline CDR1 is MNHEY and CDR2 SVGAGI.

The CDR3 DNA follows: TGTGCCAGTAGTCCTCCACTAGCGGTTAACTCCTACAATGAGCAGTTCTTC. It is translated as CASSPPLAVNSYNEQFF. The chain joins TRBV19 to TRBJ2-1; TRBD2 matches 8 bases. CDR1 and CDR2 (germline): LNHDA, SQIVND (reference sequence). With 5 bases clipped from V and 0 bases from J, the junction kept 9 bases outside the gene matches. The CDR3 is 17 amino acids.

V and J are TRBV6-6 and TRBJ2-7; D unclear. Germline assignment: CDR1 MNHNY and CDR2 SVGAGI (reference sequence). V was shortened by 0 bases and J by 4 bases, with 7 bases between the two germline ends. This CDR3 region has 13 residues. CDR3 nucleotide sequence: TGTGCCAGCAGTTACTCTTTGGAGTACGAGCAGTACTTC. Its translation: CASSYSLEYEQYF.

CDR3 in amino acids: CASSKTSRDDREQFF. CDR3 bases: TGTGCCAGCAGTAAAACTAGCCGGGATGACCGTGAGCAGTTCTTC. The chain has TRBV7-3 and TRBJ2-1; a possible D gene is TRBD2 (6 bases). The CDR3 totals 15 residues. V was pared by 6 bases and J by 9 bases, with 21 bases between. Germline lookup yields CDR1 SGHTA and CDR2 FQGTGA.

The chain recombines TRBV20-1 with TRBJ1-5; TRBD1 is a possible D gene (6 bases). Germline V lookup: CDR1 DFQATT, CDR2 SNEGSKA (reference sequence). The CDR3 is made up of 13 amino acids. Deletions cut 7 bases from V and 5 bases from J, with 15 bases between. The CDR3 region is CSGLGDKDQPQHF. CDR3 in DNA: TGCAGTGGGTTGGGGGACAAGGATCAGCCCCAGCATTTT.

The sample holds a few counts of this clonotype. J is TRBJ2-7 and V is TRBV7-9; perhaps TRBD2 as D (6 bases). The CDR3 consists of 13 residues. The V end lost 7 bases, the J end lost 6 bases, and 16 bases lay between the germline ends. From germline, CDR1 is SEHNR and CDR2 FQNEAQ (reference sequence). CDR3 in DNA: TGTGCCAGCACCCCGGGAGCGGTCCTCGAGCAGTACTTC. It yields the protein CASTPGAVLEQYF.

This clonotype was detected only a few times. This CDR3 reads CSAGGGRQDTQYF. The CDR3 DNA sequence: TGCAGTGCCGGTGGCGGGAGGCAAGATACGCAGTATTTT. The J gene is TRBJ2-3, the V gene TRBV20-1; TRBD2 matches 8 bases. The trim removed 6 bases at V and 5 bases at J, leaving 7 bases unmatched. The length of the CDR3 is 13 residues. Germline-derived CDR1 and CDR2 are DFQATT and SNEGSKA (reference sequence).

In this sample, this clonotype turned up a few times. The V call is TRBV29-1, the J call TRBJ2-7; the match to TRBD1 covers 7 bases. V was pared by 7 bases and J by 0 bases, with 6 bases of the junction left unmatched. CDR1 SQVTM and CDR2 ANQGSEA come from the germline V gene. This CDR3 has 13 amino acids. The CDR3 loop reads CSAKGQPSYEQYF. In nucleotides, the CDR3 is TGCAGCGCCAAGGGACAGCCCTCCTACGAGCAGTACTTC.

The chain employs TRBV7-9 and TRBJ1-1; no definite D call. Germline V gene data show CDR1 as SEHNR and CDR2 as FQNEAQ (reference sequence). CDR3 length: 11 amino acids. The germline V and J ends were trimmed by 5 bases and 4 bases, with 5 bases remaining between them. The CDR3 reads CASSPSTEAFF. CDR3 DNA sequence: TGTGCCAGCAGCCCCTCCACTGAAGCTTTCTTT.

This clonotype has more than one count but fewer than ten. This chain connects TRBV5-1 to TRBJ2-1; 13 bases align to TRBD2. V trimming: 1 base; J trimming: 4 bases; junction bases outside the gene matches: 2. From germline, CDR1 is SGHRS and CDR2 YFSETQ. CDR3 length equals 16 residues. The CDR3 is CASSLTSGGVYNEQFF. CDR3 in DNA: TGCGCCAGCAGCTTGACTAGCGGGGGGGTTTACAATGAGCAGTTCTTC.

V is TRBV5-6 and J is TRBJ2-2, with unresolved D. This CDR3 contains 14 residues. V was cut by 0 bases and J by 1 base, with 4 bases left in between. Germline V gene sequence: CDR1 SGHDT, CDR2 YYEEEE. The CDR3 sequence is CASSLDWNTGELFF. The CDR3 DNA reads TGTGCCAGCAGCTTGGACTGGAACACCGGGGAGCTGTTTTTT.

V is TRBV5-4 and J is TRBJ1-2; TRBD1 matches 7 bases. CDR1 is SGHNT, CDR2 YYREEE, per germline (reference sequence). This CDR3 has 13 residues. Trimming removed 5 bases from V and 5 bases from J; junction bases left unmatched: 6. CDR3 region: CASSRTGIYGYTF. DNA for the CDR3: TGTGCCAGCAGTCGGACAGGAATTTATGGCTACACCTTC.

This clonotype has a handful of counts. This chain joins TRBV20-1 and TRBJ2-1; 8 bases align to TRBD2. Germline V lookup: CDR1 DFQATT, CDR2 SNEGSKA (reference sequence). After removal of 1 base from V and 3 bases from J, the junction contained 5 bases not matched to a gene. The CDR3 consists of 15 residues. CDR3 residues: CSARAPGTSYNEQFF. Written as DNA, the CDR3 is TGCAGTGCTAGAGCCCCCGGGACTAGCTACAATGAGCAGTTCTTC.

This clonotype was observed many times. The chain joins TRBV29-1 to TRBJ2-7; 8 positions match TRBD1. The CDR3 contains 13 residues. The germline CDR1 and CDR2 sequences are SQVTM and ANQGSEA. V lost 3 bases and J lost 6; bases outside the gene matches: 7. This chain's CDR3 is CSVDRTGFSEQYF. The CDR3 region has the DNA TGCAGCGTTGACAGGACAGGGTTCAGCGAGCAGTACTTC.

This clonotype has a single count. The chain links TRBV7-8 to TRBJ2-7, with D tentatively TRBD1 or TRBD2 (5 bases each). The germline V gene encodes CDR1 SGHVS and CDR2 FQNEAQ. Trimming pared 8 bases from V and 3 bases from J, leaving 23 bases between. CDR3 length equals 16 residues. CDR3 in amino acids: CASGSYVGEKGYEQYF. CDR3 nucleotides: TGTGCCAGCGGCTCCTATGTGGGGGAAAAAGGCTACGAGCAGTACTTC. Full variable domain (remainder filled in from reference TRBV7-8 and TRBJ2-7): GAGVSQSPRYKVAKRGQDVALRCDPISGHVSLFWYQQALGQGPEFLTYFQNEAQLDKSGLPSDRFFAERPEGSVSTLKIQRTQQEDSAVYLCASGSYVGEKGYEQYFGPGTRLTVT.

The chain employs TRBV29-1 and TRBJ2-4, with 9 bases fitting TRBD2. The CDR3 length is 15 residues. V lost 3 bases, J lost 4 bases, and 7 bases stayed unmatched. Germline V gene lookup returns CDR1 SQVTM and CDR2 ANQGSEA. The CDR3 loop reads CSVEGIAGEKNIQYF. CDR3 coding DNA: TGCAGCGTTGAGGGAATAGCGGGAGAGAAAAACATTCAGTACTTC.

This clonotype was found a few times. V gene TRBV18 combines with J gene TRBJ2-3; TRBD2 matches 14 bases. The J segment lost 4 bases and the V segment lost 4 bases, leaving 4 bases of the junction unmatched. This CDR3 has 16 amino acids. CDR1 is KGHSH and CDR2 is LQKENI in the germline V gene. The CDR3 here is CASSLGTSGSADTQYF. The CDR3 nucleotides read TGTGCCAGCTCACTTGGGACTAGCGGGAGTGCAGATACGCAGTATTTT.

This clonotype was detected only a few times. The V call is TRBV15, the J call TRBJ1-6; no reliable D call. Trimming cost V 1 base and J 6 bases, with 7 bases left between them. The CDR3 covers 14 residues. In germline, CDR1 is LNHNV, CDR2 YYDKDF (reference sequence). The chain's CDR3 is CATSRAVINSPLHF. Here the CDR3 DNA reads TGTGCCACCAGCAGAGCAGTGATTAATTCACCCCTCCACTTT.